This is a list of T cell receptor beta chains from one sample in a study of T cell responses to AZD1222 COVID-19 vaccine. Data came from immunoSEQ multiplex PCR; TCRdb stores just in-frame clones and leaves some out. Among about 120,000 clones listed, 70% to 90% were seen once. Sequencing was performed on peripheral blood, taken on day 0 of MenACWY control vaccination. The receptors here all came from an adult in good health. Both conserved end residues are part of each CDR3. A D gene is named only where the DNA matches it firmly. Size tells how often a clone was seen (once, few, many) or the class of an expanded clone, and some rows leave it out.

V: TRBV4-2; J: TRBJ1-4; size: .; D: .; CDR3: CASSQDLGLNEKLFF; DNA: TGTGCCAGCAGCCAAGACCTGGGCCTAAATGAAAAACTGTTTTTT
V: TRBV18; J: TRBJ1-3; size: once; D: TRBD1; CDR3: CASSEGAHGDTIYF; DNA: TGTGCCAGCTCAGAGGGGGCTCACGGGGACACCATATATTTT
V: TRBV5-6; J: TRBJ1-2; size: .; D: TRBD1; CDR3: CASSYGQVGYGYTF; DNA: TGTGCCAGCAGCTATGGACAGGTGGGCTATGGCTACACCTTC
V: TRBV4-2; J: TRBJ2-2; size: .; D: TRBD1; CDR3: CASSHLGTGKNGQPGELFF; DNA: TGTGCCAGCAGCCACCTCGGGACAGGGAAAAACGGGCAACCCGGGGAGCTGTTTTTT
V: TRBV28; J: TRBJ2-2; size: many; D: TRBD1; CDR3: CAHNRGANTGELFF; DNA: TGTGCCCACAACAGGGGCGCGAACACCGGGGAGCTGTTTTTT
V: TRBV4-1; J: TRBJ1-2; size: .; D: TRBD1; CDR3: CASSQGLQGPRGRGYTF; DNA: TGCGCCAGCAGCCAAGGGTTACAGGGGCCGCGAGGTAGAGGCTACACCTTC
V: TRBV5-1; J: TRBJ1-6; size: .; D: .; CDR3: CASSPGLSYNSPLHF; DNA: TGCGCCAGCAGCCCTGGTTTGTCCTATAATTCACCCCTCCACTTT
V: TRBV2; J: TRBJ1-2; size: .; D: .; CDR3: CASSEALPGAGYGYTF; DNA: TGTGCCAGCAGTGAAGCGCTTCCGGGGGCGGGCTATGGCTACACCTTC
V: TRBV3-1/TRBV3-2; J: TRBJ1-4; size: .; D: .; CDR3: CASSQRKTNEKLFF; DNA: TGTGCCAGCAGCCAACGGAAAACTAATGAAAAACTGTTTTTT
V: TRBV28; J: TRBJ2-4; size: few; D: .; CDR3: CASNGQLAKNIQYF; DNA: TGTGCCAGCAATGGACAGCTAGCCAAAAACATTCAGTACTTC
V: TRBV3-1/TRBV3-2; J: TRBJ2-1; size: .; D: TRBD2; CDR3: CASSQARGGRQFF; DNA: TGTGCCAGCAGCCAAGCGCGGGGGGGCAGGCAGTTCTTC
V: TRBV9; J: TRBJ1-1; size: .; D: TRBD1; CDR3: CASSVHPTGTSGFTPQAFF; DNA: TGTGCCAGCAGCGTCCACCCGACAGGGACGTCTGGTTTCACTCCTCAAGCTTTCTTT
V: TRBV5-5; J: TRBJ2-4; size: .; D: TRBD1; CDR3: CASSITGGEDIQYF; DNA: TGTGCCAGCAGTATTACAGGGGGCGAGGACATTCAGTACTTC
V: TRBV13; J: TRBJ2-3; size: .; D: .; CDR3: CASSLDRVGGQYF; DNA: TGTGCCAGCAGCTTAGACAGGGTTGGGGGGCAGTATTTT
V: TRBV7-2; J: TRBJ2-3; size: .; D: .; CDR3: CASSFYRDTQYF; DNA: TGTGCCAGCAGCTTTTACAGGGATACGCAGTATTTT
V: TRBV6-4; J: TRBJ1-4; size: .; D: .; CDR3: CASKAGEKLFF; DNA: TGTGCCAGCAAAGCGGGGGAAAAACTGTTTTTT
V: TRBV4-3; J: TRBJ2-1; size: once; D: TRBD1; CDR3: CASSPGQGAGNEQFF; DNA: TGCGCCAGCAGCCCGGGACAGGGGGCAGGCAATGAGCAGTTCTTC
V: TRBV6-5; J: TRBJ2-1; size: few; D: .; CDR3: CASSEGNEQFF; DNA: TGTGCCAGCAGCGAGGGCAATGAGCAGTTCTTC
V: TRBV7-8; J: TRBJ1-3; size: .; D: .; CDR3: CASSLWPDPSGNTIYF; DNA: TGTGCCAGCAGCTTATGGCCAGACCCTTCTGGAAACACCATATATTTT
V: TRBV5-1; J: TRBJ1-1; size: once; D: .; CDR3: CASSLEGRGEAFF; DNA: TGCGCCAGCAGCTTGGAGGGCAGGGGTGAAGCTTTCTTT
V: TRBV28; J: TRBJ1-2; size: .; D: .; CDR3: CASRDTVRALGGYTF; DNA: TGTGCCAGCAGGGACACCGTTCGGGCGCTGGGTGGCTACACCTTC
V: TRBV19; J: TRBJ1-5; size: .; D: .; CDR3: CASSIDRGSNQPQHF; DNA: TGTGCCAGTAGTATAGACAGGGGCAGCAATCAGCCCCAGCATTTT
V: TRBV5-1; J: TRBJ1-6; size: .; D: TRBD1; CDR3: CASSPLGGQGVWSPLHF; DNA: TGCGCCAGCAGCCCCCTAGGCGGGCAGGGGGTATGGTCACCCCTCCACTTT
V: TRBV3-1/TRBV3-2; J: TRBJ2-6; size: .; D: .; CDR3: CASSPTLSGANVLTF; DNA: TGTGCCAGCAGCCCCACACTCTCTGGGGCCAACGTCCTGACTTTC
V: TRBV7-6; J: TRBJ1-5; size: .; D: .; CDR3: CASSLQGMGNQPQHF; DNA: TGTGCCAGCAGCTTGCAGGGGATGGGCAATCAGCCCCAGCATTTT
V: TRBV11-2; J: TRBJ2-2; size: .; D: .; CDR3: CASSLAIGLGYAGELFF; DNA: TGTGCCAGCAGCTTAGCCATCGGACTTGGGTACGCCGGGGAGCTGTTTTTT
V: TRBV21-1; J: TRBJ1-2; size: .; D: .; CDR3: CASSKDKANYGYTF; DNA: TGTGCCAGCAGCAAGGACAAAGCTAACTATGGCTACACCTTC
V: TRBV7-6; J: TRBJ2-2; size: .; D: .; CDR3: CASTPITTGELFF; DNA: TGTGCCAGCACCCCGATCACAACAGGGGAGCTGTTTTTT
V: TRBV28; J: TRBJ1-2; size: .; D: TRBD1; CDR3: CASKTGGDYGYTF; DNA: TGTGCCAGCAAAACAGGGGGGGACTATGGCTACACCTTC
V: TRBV11-2; J: TRBJ2-3; size: .; D: .; CDR3: CASSLDGQNTDTQYF; DNA: TGTGCCAGCAGCTTAGATGGTCAGAACACAGATACGCAGTATTTT
V: TRBV5-5; J: TRBJ1-2; size: .; D: .; CDR3: CASSTLGGRGGYTF; DNA: TGTGCCAGCAGCACCCTAGGGGGGCGCGGGGGCTACACCTTC
V: TRBV27; J: TRBJ2-5; size: .; D: TRBD1; CDR3: CASWDRQGRETQYF; DNA: TGTGCCAGCTGGGATAGACAGGGTCGGGAGACCCAGTACTTC
V: TRBV7-3; J: TRBJ2-3; size: .; D: .; CDR3: CASSPDIGTDTQYF; DNA: TGTGCCAGCAGCCCGGACATTGGCACAGATACGCAGTATTTT
V: TRBV28; J: TRBJ1-1; size: .; D: .; CDR3: CASSLARRVTEAFF; DNA: TGTGCCAGCAGTTTAGCGAGGAGGGTCACTGAAGCTTTCTTT
V: TRBV11-2; J: TRBJ2-7; size: .; D: .; CDR3: CASSWDIYEQYF; DNA: TGTGCCAGCAGCTGGGACATCTACGAGCAGTACTTC
V: TRBV6-5; J: TRBJ2-3; size: .; D: .; CDR3: CASSYTMSTDTQYF; DNA: TGTGCCAGCAGTTACACAATGAGCACAGATACGCAGTATTTT